One and the same sample provided the 18 T cell receptor beta chains below, sequenced in a study of OX40 agonist ivuxolimab in advanced cancers. Profiled with immunoSEQ multiplex PCR; TCRdb holds only in-frame clones, not every one. The table has 17,000 or so clones, 80% seen once; the top ten hold around 24%. The sequencing used CD4+ or CD8+ T cells sorted from blood, collected in a trial of the OX40 agonist ivuxolimab. Receptors were obtained from an adult with an advanced solid tumor such as melanoma, head and neck, liver or kidney cancer.

The chain recombines TRBV27 with TRBJ2-7; a weak D match, TRBD1 (5 bases). Germline loops: CDR1 MNHEY, CDR2 SMNVEV (reference sequence). V lost 4 bases to trimming and J lost 1 base, with 14 bases between them. CDR3 length: 15 amino acids. CDR3 amino acids: CASSSDTTQSYEQYF. CDR3 nucleotides: TGTGCCAGCAGTTCGGACACCACTCAGTCCTACGAGCAGTACTTC.

The chain uses TRBV27 and TRBJ1-4; unclear D gene. The CDR3 is 14 residues long. CDR1 MNHEY and CDR2 SMNVEV come from the germline V gene (reference sequence). V was trimmed by 5 bases and J by 6 bases, leaving 13 bases between them. The CDR3 loop is CASSLGGDYEKLFF. DNA of the CDR3: TGTGCCAGCAGTCTAGGTGGGGATTATGAAAAACTGTTTTTT.

Only one count was recorded for this clone. Compared with germline, one end of the junction differs, possibly owing to a read error. This chain joins TRBV4-1 and TRBJ2-7, with 8 bases matching TRBD2. This CDR3 spans 15 amino acids. Germline assignment: CDR1 MGHRA and CDR2 YSYEKL. The chain's CDR3 is CASSLGGGPSFEQYF. CDR3 bases: TGCGCCAGCAGCCTCGGGGGGGGCCCCTCCTTCGAGCAGTACTTC.

The rearrangement uses TRBV19 and TRBJ2-7, with D maybe TRBD2 (6 bases). The CDR3 has 16 residues. Germline assignment: CDR1 LNHDA and CDR2 SQIVND (reference sequence). Trimming took 6 bases from V and 3 from J, leaving 21 bases between them. The CDR3 DNA sequence: TGTGCCAGTAGCGAGATAGTCGGGCTAGCGAGCTACGAGCAGTACTTC. Translating gives CASSEIVGLASYEQYF.

The CDR3 DNA follows: TGTGCCAGCAGAATCGGGGGCGTTTCTGGGGCCAACGTCCTGACTTTC. This gives the protein CASRIGGVSGANVLTF. The chain is built from TRBV27 and TRBJ2-6; tentatively, D is TRBD1 or TRBD2 (6 bases each). Per the germline V gene, CDR1 is MNHEY and CDR2 is SMNVEV (reference sequence). The germline V and J ends were trimmed by 6 bases and 1 base, with 13 bases remaining between them. CDR3 length: 16 residues.

V is TRBV6-5 and J is TRBJ2-3, with D perhaps matching TRBD2 (5 bases). CDR3 length equals 12 residues. Trimming stripped 6 bases from V and 7 bases from J, with 11 bases between. Germline assignment: CDR1 MNHEY and CDR2 SVGAGI. CDR3 loop: CASSPAGYTQYF. The CDR3 DNA reads as TGTGCCAGCAGCCCCGCGGGCTATACGCAGTATTTT.

The genes are TRBV6-6 and TRBJ2-1, with unresolved D. This CDR3 spans 15 amino acids. The germline gives CDR1 MNHNY, CDR2 SVGAGI (reference sequence). Deletions cut 0 bases from V and 8 bases from J, with 14 bases between. The CDR3 bases are TGTGCCAGCAGTTACTCGAGTAGCCCCATCGATGAGCAGTTCTTC. Its translation: CASSYSSSPIDEQFF.

The chain joins TRBV4-2 to TRBJ1-1; D is possibly TRBD1 (6 bases). This CDR3 contains 13 residues. V lost 5 bases, J lost 4 bases, and 11 bases lay in between. CDR1 and CDR2 (germline): LGHNA, YNFKEQ. For the CDR3, the DNA is TGTGCCAGCAGCTTGTTAGGGGGCACTGAAGCTTTCTTT. Amino acid sequence: CASSLLGGTEAFF.

This chain connects TRBV5-1 to TRBJ2-3; tentative D call: TRBD1 (6 bases). The CDR3 extends over 15 amino acids. Trimming took 7 bases from V and 2 from J, leaving 17 bases between them. CDR1 is SGHRS, CDR2 YFSETQ, per germline. DNA for the CDR3: TGCGCCAGCCGTAGGGGGTGGGGGACCACAGATACGCAGTATTTT. It codes for CASRRGWGTTDTQYF. The whole variable domain, remainder taken from reference TRBV5-1 and TRBJ2-3, is KAGVTQTPRYLIKTRGQQVTLSCSPISGHRSVSWYQQTPGQGLQFLFEYFSETQRNKGNFPGRFSGRQFSNSRSEMNVSTLELGDSALYLCASRRGWGTTDTQYFGPGTRLTVL.

The J gene is TRBJ2-7, the V gene TRBV7-9; 10 nucleotides align to TRBD1. V gave up 4 bases and J gave up 5 bases; unmatched junction bases: 14. This CDR3 spans 17 amino acids. Germline lookup yields CDR1 SEHNR and CDR2 FQNEAQ (reference sequence). The DNA of the CDR3 is TGTGCCAGCAGCTCTAGATTATTGGACAGGGGGTCCCACGAGCAGTACTTC. It translates to CASSSRLLDRGSHEQYF. The full variable domain, its missing parts supplied by reference TRBV7-9 and TRBJ2-7, is DTGVSQNPRHKITKRGQNVTFRCDPISEHNRLYWYRQTLGQGPEFLTYFQNEAQLEKSRLLSDRFSAERPKGSFSTLEIQRTEQGDSAMYLCASSSRLLDRGSHEQYFGPGTRLTVT.

The chain employs TRBV2 and TRBJ2-6; 9 nucleotides align to TRBD1. The germline gives CDR1 SNHLY, CDR2 FYNNEI. The junction had 9 bases not matched to a gene; V was cut back by 4 bases and J by 2 bases. The CDR3 covers 18 residues. The CDR3, as DNA: TGTGCCAGCAGTGGGGGACAGGGAGGTGGGCCTGGGGCCAACGTCCTGACTTTC. It codes for CASSGGQGGGPGANVLTF.

This chain connects TRBV11-2 to TRBJ1-2; TRBD1 matches at 11 bases. This CDR3 has 16 amino acids. The germline gives CDR1 SGHAT, CDR2 FQNNGV. V lost 4 bases to trimming and J lost 1 base; unmatched junction nucleotides: 5. This CDR3 reads CASSSTDRGLNYGYTF. CDR3 in DNA: TGTGCCAGCAGCTCCACGGACAGGGGGCTTAACTATGGCTACACCTTC.

This clone was found once. The chain links TRBV21-1 to TRBJ2-7; the DNA was not compared with TRBD2, the D call given in the table. TRBV21-1 is noted as a pseudogene. This CDR3 is built from 15 residues. This CDR3 is CASSKIPGRNYEQYF. CDR3 in DNA: TGTGCCAGCAGCAAAATTCCGGGAAGAAACTACGAGCAGTACTTC.

This clone was detected only a few times. This chain uses TRBV9 with TRBJ2-3; D perhaps matches TRBD2 (6 bases). This CDR3 has 14 amino acids. Trimming shortened V by 3 bases and J by 2 bases, and 10 bases separated the two germline ends. The germline V gene has CDR1 SGDLS and CDR2 YYNGEE. The CDR3 bases are TGTGCCAGCAGCGGAGGGACTCCCACAGATACGCAGTATTTT. Its translation is CASSGGTPTDTQYF.

To note about this clone: At one end the junction does not follow the germline gene, possibly because of a read error. This specimen includes other DNA sequences encoding the same CDR3. The genes are TRBV27 and TRBJ1-1; D not certain. The CDR3 length is 13 residues. The germline CDR1 and CDR2 sequences are MNHEY and SMNVEV (reference sequence). As DNA, the CDR3 is TGTGCCAGCAGTTTATCCGCATGGACTGAGGCTTTCTTT. This translates into CASSLSAWTEAFF.

This chain joins TRBV5-8 and TRBJ1-2; TRBD1 is a possible D gene (5 bases). The CDR3 runs to 13 residues. Germline values: CDR1 SGHTS, CDR2 YDEGEE. Trimming shortened V by 2 bases and J by 8 bases, and 13 bases separated the two germline ends. CDR3: CASSFRESGGYTF. CDR3 DNA sequence: TGTGCCAGCAGCTTCAGGGAGTCTGGCGGCTACACCTTC.

The chain is built from TRBV20-1 and TRBJ2-1; D is unresolved. This CDR3 comprises 11 residues. Germline assignment: CDR1 DFQATT and CDR2 SNEGSKA (reference sequence). With 5 bases removed from V and 3 bases from J, the gap between germline ends came to 5 bases. This CDR3 reads CSAPNYNEQFF. The CDR3 DNA sequence: TGCAGTGCTCCTAACTACAATGAGCAGTTCTTC.

The chain links TRBV4-1 to TRBJ2-1; 7 bases are a match to TRBD2. V shed 0 bases, J shed 0 bases, and the junction held 8 bases outside the gene matches. The CDR3 loop spans 18 amino acids. Per the germline V gene, CDR1 is MGHRA and CDR2 is YSYEKL. The CDR3 protein is CASSQDASGSGSYNEQFF. CDR3 nucleotide sequence: TGCGCCAGCAGCCAAGATGCTAGCGGTTCAGGCTCCTACAATGAGCAGTTCTTC.